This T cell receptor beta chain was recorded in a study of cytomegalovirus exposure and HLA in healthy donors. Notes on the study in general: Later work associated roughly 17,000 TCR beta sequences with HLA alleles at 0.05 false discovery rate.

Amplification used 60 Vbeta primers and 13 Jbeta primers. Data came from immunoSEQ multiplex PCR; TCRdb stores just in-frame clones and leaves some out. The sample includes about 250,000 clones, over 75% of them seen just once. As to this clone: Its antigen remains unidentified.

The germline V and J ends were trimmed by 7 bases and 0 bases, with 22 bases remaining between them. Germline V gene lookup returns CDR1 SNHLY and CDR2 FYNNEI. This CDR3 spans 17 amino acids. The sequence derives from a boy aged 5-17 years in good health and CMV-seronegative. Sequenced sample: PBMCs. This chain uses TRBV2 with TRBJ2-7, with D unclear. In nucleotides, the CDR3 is TGTGCCAGCATGGAGACTCTCTTATCAAGAGGCTCCTACGAGCAGTACTTC. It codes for CASMETLLSRGSYEQYF.